This T cell receptor beta chain was recovered during a study of blood T cell repertoires in COVID-19. Source study methods: Nucleated cell number was recorded as an estimate derived from reference gene primer amplification. Sequencing was performed with immunoSEQ multiplex PCR; in TCRdb, only in-frame clones are kept and a portion is missing. V, J and clone size derive from that table, while D and trimming were established from the DNA sequence. The table lists over 250,000 clones, just over 90% of them singletons. This clone is medium-sized in the sample. The CDR3 is 12 residues long. The V gene's germline CDR1 is ENHRY and CDR2 SYGVKD. V lost 6 bases to trimming and J lost 2 bases, with 7 bases between them.

This sequence was found in a young woman with COVID-19, enrolled during active disease. Sequencing was performed on peripheral blood. The J gene is TRBJ1-1, the V gene TRBV10-3; D perhaps matches TRBD1 (6 bases). CDR3 amino acids: CAIRQGNTEAFF. Written as DNA, the CDR3 is TGTGCCATCAGACAGGGAAACACTGAAGCTTTCTTT.